The 18 T cell receptor beta chains reported below all come from one sample, sequenced in a study of blood T cell repertoires in COVID-19. Clones were sequenced by immunoSEQ multiplex PCR, and TCRdb holds only the in-frame ones, with some missing. In the table there are fewer than 200,000 clones, 84% of which are singletons. Sequenced material: peripheral blood. The receptor set was obtained from a human donor in a cohort sampled during active COVID-19.

The chain has TRBV5-4 and TRBJ2-7, with 13 positions matching TRBD2. CDR1 and CDR2 from the germline V gene are SGHNT and YYREEE (reference sequence). CDR3 length: 15 residues. Trimming removed 3 bases from V and 7 bases from J; junction bases left unmatched: 7. The chain's CDR3 is CASSSRTSGGLEQYF. The CDR3, as DNA: TGTGCCAGCAGCTCCCGGACTAGCGGGGGTTTAGAGCAGTACTTC.

The chain carries TRBV15 and TRBJ2-7; D not resolved. The V and J ends lost 2 bases and 3 bases respectively, with 11 bases between them. CDR1 and CDR2 (germline): LNHNV, YYDKDF (reference sequence). CDR3 length equals 14 residues. CDR3 bases: TGTGCCACCAGCAGAAGAGCCCCAAACTACGAGCAGTACTTC. It codes for CATSRRAPNYEQYF.

V and J are TRBV11-2 and TRBJ1-6; 8 nucleotides match TRBD1. The CDR3 covers 16 residues. The germline V gene has CDR1 SGHAT and CDR2 FQNNGV. V lost 5 bases and J lost 4; bases outside the gene matches: 7. CDR3 in amino acids: CASSLQGVGYNSPLHF. The CDR3 DNA reads TGTGCCAGCAGCCTACAGGGGGTGGGGTATAATTCACCCCTCCACTTT.

The chain joins TRBV5-8 to TRBJ1-2; no firm D call. Trimming took 4 bases from V and 6 from J, leaving 13 bases between them. CDR3 length: 13 amino acids. CDR1 SGHTS and CDR2 YDEGEE come from the germline V gene. CDR3 coding DNA: TGTGCCAGCAGCCCGACAAGGCTCGATGGCTACACCTTC. It specifies CASSPTRLDGYTF.

This clone was detected once. The chain recombines TRBV19 with TRBJ1-2, with TRBD1 identical over 9 bases. The CDR3 runs to 13 residues. V shed 5 bases, J shed 9 bases, and the junction held 7 bases outside the gene matches. Germline V gene lookup returns CDR1 LNHDA and CDR2 SQIVND (reference sequence). CDR3 amino acids: CASSSTGGESYTF. In nucleotides, the CDR3 is TGTGCCAGTAGTTCTACAGGGGGCGAAAGCTACACCTTC.

V and J are TRBV2 and TRBJ1-2, with a weak D call TRBD1 (5 bases). This CDR3 spans 14 amino acids. Per the germline V gene, CDR1 is SNHLY and CDR2 is FYNNEI. Trimming left V 6 bases short and J 6 bases short, with 17 bases between. The CDR3, as DNA: TGTGCCAGCAGGGATCCTGACAGCATACATGGCTACACCTTC. It specifies CASRDPDSIHGYTF.

The chain employs TRBV30 and TRBJ1-6; TRBD1 is a possible D gene (6 bases). With 0 bases removed from V and 0 bases from J, the gap between germline ends came to 21 bases. CDR1 GTSNPN and CDR2 SVGIG come from the germline V gene (reference sequence). The CDR3 has 20 amino acids. The CDR3 spells CAWSVWIGGGHFSYNSPLHF. The CDR3 coding sequence is TGTGCCTGGAGTGTATGGATCGGCGGGGGGCATTTCTCCTATAATTCACCCCTCCACTTT.

This clone was recorded a few times. V and J are TRBV7-8 and TRBJ1-2; 8 nucleotides align to TRBD1. Unmatched junction bases numbered 18, after V lost 5 bases and J lost 1 base. The CDR3 totals 19 residues. CDR1 SGHVS and CDR2 FQNEAQ come from the germline V gene. The CDR3 DNA reads TGTGCCAGCAGCCCGCTTATAATAGTAAACAGGGGGAGTAACTATGGCTACACCTTC. The encoded protein is CASSPLIIVNRGSNYGYTF.

This sequence joins TRBV2 and TRBJ1-4, with D perhaps TRBD1 (6 bases). V was trimmed by 6 bases and J by 8 bases, leaving 16 bases between them. CDR3 length: 14 amino acids. The germline gives CDR1 SNHLY, CDR2 FYNNEI. In DNA, the CDR3 is TGTGCCAGCAGGGAGGACAGAACCACCGAAAAACTGTTTTTT. This encodes CASREDRTTEKLFF.

The chain employs TRBV5-1 and TRBJ1-6; no firm D call. Trimming removed 1 base from V and 5 bases from J, with 7 bases in between. The germline CDR1 and CDR2 sequences are SGHRS and YFSETQ. The CDR3 totals 14 residues. CDR3 protein: CASSLSYNNSPLHF. DNA of the CDR3: TGCGCCAGCAGCTTGTCTTACAATAATTCACCCCTCCACTTT.

The chain employs TRBV5-1 and TRBJ2-5; the match to TRBD1 covers 8 bases. The trim removed 6 bases at V and 2 bases at J, leaving 18 bases unmatched. The CDR3 length is 18 residues. CDR1 is SGHRS, CDR2 YFSETQ, per germline. The CDR3 region is CASNKILLTDRGQETQYF. In DNA form, the CDR3 reads TGCGCCAGCAACAAAATATTACTAACCGACAGGGGACAAGAGACCCAGTACTTC.

V and J are TRBV4-2 and TRBJ1-1; possibly TRBD1 for D (5 bases). CDR1 is LGHNA, CDR2 YNFKEQ, per germline. The CDR3 has 14 residues. Trimming pared 2 bases from V and 11 bases from J, leaving 18 bases between. In DNA, the CDR3 is TGTGCCAGCAGCCAAAATTCGGGACTCCCCGGGGCTTTCTTT. Amino acid sequence: CASSQNSGLPGAFF.

The table lists this clone with a few counts. V and J are TRBV6-6 and TRBJ1-2; D not resolved. The CDR3 consists of 13 residues. The germline V gene has CDR1 MNHNY and CDR2 SVGAGI (reference sequence). Between the trimmed V and J ends, which lost 5 bases and 4 bases, there was a span of 11 bases. CDR3 amino acids: CASSLTDLYGYTF. CDR3 bases: TGTGCCAGCAGTCTAACAGACCTCTATGGCTACACCTTC.

This chain uses TRBV3-1 (or the pseudogene TRBV3-2) with TRBJ1-2; a possible D gene is TRBD1 (5 bases). Per germline, CDR1 LGHDT and CDR2 YNNKEL (reference sequence). Trimming removed 1 base at V and 0 bases at J, with 12 bases between. This CDR3 comprises 16 residues. The CDR3 DNA sequence: TGTGCCAGCAGCCAAGTGGGCGGGGGGTCTAACTATGGCTACACCTTC. Translation: CASSQVGGGSNYGYTF.

The rearrangement links TRBV13 to TRBJ1-1; possible D gene TRBD1, 5 bases. Looked up from germline, CDR1 is PRHDT and CDR2 is FYEKMQ (reference sequence). The CDR3 sequence is 13 residues long. Between the trimmed V and J ends, which lost 8 bases and 4 bases, there was a span of 14 bases. The CDR3 nucleotides read TGTGCCAGCCTCGCTGGTGGGGCCACTGAAGCTTTCTTT. Its translation is CASLAGGATEAFF.

This rearrangement joins TRBV29-1 to TRBJ1-3; unclear D gene. Germline lookup yields CDR1 SQVTM and CDR2 ANQGSEA. Trimming shortened V by 4 bases and J by 4 bases, and 11 bases separated the two germline ends. CDR3 length equals 13 residues. CDR3 coding DNA: TGCAGCGTTGTGTATGAGGGAGGAAACACCATATATTTT. This codes for CSVVYEGGNTIYF.

CDR3 DNA sequence: TGTGCCAGTCTAGGAGGGCTGAGCTCCTATAATTCACCCCTCCACTTT. Translation gives CASLGGLSSYNSPLHF. The rearrangement links TRBV6-6 to TRBJ1-6; D gene unclear. The CDR3 contains 16 residues. CDR1 is MNHNY and CDR2 is SVGAGI in the germline V gene (reference sequence). Trimming shortened V by 9 bases and J by 0 bases, and 15 bases separated the two germline ends.

This chain joins TRBV30 and TRBJ2-1, with D possibly being TRBD1 (7 bases). The CDR3 is 13 amino acids. Germline CDR1 and CDR2: GTSNPN and SVGIG (reference sequence). CDR3 protein: CATGAGGGRGEFF. CDR3 bases: TGTGCTACCGGGGCCGGAGGAGGCAGGGGGGAGTTCTTC. Variable domain in full (rest from reference TRBV30 and TRBJ2-1): SQTIHQWPATLVQPVGSPLSLECTVEGTSNPNLYWYRQAAGRGLQLLFYSVGIGQISSEVPQNLSASRPQDRQFILSSKKLLLSDSGFYLCATGAGGGRGEFFGPGTRLTVL.